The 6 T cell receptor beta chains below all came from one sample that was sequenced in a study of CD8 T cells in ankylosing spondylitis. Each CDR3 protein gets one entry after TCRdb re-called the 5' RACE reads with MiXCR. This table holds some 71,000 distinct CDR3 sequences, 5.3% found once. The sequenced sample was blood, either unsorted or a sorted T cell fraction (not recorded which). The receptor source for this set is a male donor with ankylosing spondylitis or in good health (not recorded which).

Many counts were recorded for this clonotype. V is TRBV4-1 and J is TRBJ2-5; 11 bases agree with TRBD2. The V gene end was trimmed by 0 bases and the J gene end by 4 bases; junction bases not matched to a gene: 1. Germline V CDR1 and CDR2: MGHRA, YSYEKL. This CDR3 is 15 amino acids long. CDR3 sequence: CASSQEGTSGETQYF. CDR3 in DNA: TGCGCCAGCAGCCAAGAAGGGACTAGCGGAGAGACCCAGTACTTC.

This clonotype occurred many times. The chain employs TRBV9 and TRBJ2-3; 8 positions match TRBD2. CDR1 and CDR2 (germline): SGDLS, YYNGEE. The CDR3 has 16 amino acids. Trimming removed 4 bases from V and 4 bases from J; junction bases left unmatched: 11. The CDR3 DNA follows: TGTGCCAGCAGCTCACGGGGGGGCGGGGCTCCAGATACGCAGTATTTT. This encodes CASSSRGGGAPDTQYF.

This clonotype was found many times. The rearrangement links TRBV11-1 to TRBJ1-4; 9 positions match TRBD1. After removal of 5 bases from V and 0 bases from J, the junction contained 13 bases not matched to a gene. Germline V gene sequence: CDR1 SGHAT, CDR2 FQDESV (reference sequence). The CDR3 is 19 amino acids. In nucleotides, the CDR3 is TGTGCCAGCAGCACTACAGGGGGCCTGAGCTTTGCAACTAATGAAAAACTGTTTTTT. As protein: CASSTTGGLSFATNEKLFF.

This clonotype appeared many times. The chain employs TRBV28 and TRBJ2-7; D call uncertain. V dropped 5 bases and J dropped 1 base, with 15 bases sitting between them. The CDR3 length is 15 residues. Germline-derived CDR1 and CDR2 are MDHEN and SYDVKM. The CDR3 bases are TGTGCCAGCAGTCCGTTAGACCTCTCATCCTACGAGCAGTACTTC. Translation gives CASSPLDLSSYEQYF.

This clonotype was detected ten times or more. The CDR3 DNA is TGTGCCAGCAGCTTAGAGGCCTCGGGGAATACTGAAGCTTTCTTT. Translation: CASSLEASGNTEAFF. The rearrangement links TRBV7-6 to TRBJ1-1; the D is unclear. V lost 1 base, J lost 5 bases, and 14 bases lay in between. Germline V gene sequence: CDR1 SGHVS, CDR2 FNYEAQ. CDR3 length: 15 residues.

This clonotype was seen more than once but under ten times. CDR3 sequence (DNA): TGTGCCAGCAGTATCCCGGGACTACCTTCCTACAATGAGCAGTTCTTC. This translates into CASSIPGLPSYNEQFF. The chain joins TRBV6-2 or TRBV6-3 to TRBJ2-1; 7 nucleotides align to TRBD2. V lost 5 bases and J lost 1; bases outside the gene matches: 8. This CDR3 contains 16 residues. Germline V CDR1 and CDR2: MNHEY, SVGEGT.